Included here is one T cell receptor (beta chain) sequence, with context. Its target is not known. This sample stems from a study of vaccination effects on CD4 cells after COVID-19. Measured with immunoSEQ multiplex PCR; TCRdb has only the in-frame clones, and not every one. Among 78,000 or so clones listed, 60% to 85% were seen once. Regarding the study as a whole: Recruitment yielded few convalescent patients, and the study had no early post-infection timepoints.

Ahead of sequencing, the ViraFEST assay grew antigen-specific CD4+ T cells using viral peptide pools. Culturing for more than eight days preceded CD4+ T cell isolation. Among the vaccine recipients, none had a prior SARS-CoV-2 infection, and nucleocapsid antibodies were negative. PBMC were cultured at around 2 million per well with about 10 IU/ml IL-2 and around 9 ug/ml peptides. Here the sequenced sample was CD4+ T cells from PBMCs cultured with SARS-CoV-2 spike peptides, taken before COVID-19 vaccination. The source of this sequence is a human donor who received a COVID-19 vaccine.

Here the CDR3 reads CASSLGVRNTEAFF. DNA for the CDR3: TGCGCCAGCAGCTTGGGGGTCAGAAACACTGAAGCTTTCTTT. This rearrangement joins TRBV5-1 to TRBJ1-1; no clear D. Germline V gives CDR1 SGHRS, CDR2 YFSETQ. This CDR3 has 14 residues. V was cut by 0 bases and J by 2 bases, with 8 bases left in between. The full variable domain, rest sourced from reference TRBV5-1 and TRBJ1-1, is KAGVTQTPRYLIKTRGQQVTLSCSPISGHRSVSWYQQTPGQGLQFLFEYFSETQRNKGNFPGRFSGRQFSNSRSEMNVSTLELGDSALYLCASSLGVRNTEAFFGQGTRLTVV.